This record concerns one TCR beta chain sequence. CDR1 SGDLS and CDR2 YYNGEE come from the germline V gene. The CDR3 spans 14 residues. J lost 8 bases, V lost 4 bases, and 10 bases had no gene match. This sample is drawn from a study of OX40 agonist ivuxolimab in advanced cancers. Across the study: The dose-escalation cohort was approximately 85% male, with a mean age of 60 years, ranging roughly 20 to 90.

TCRdb's table, derived via immunoSEQ multiplex PCR, lists solely in-frame clones and lacks some. Of tens of thousands of clones in the sample, 80% to 90% were seen once. The V call is TRBV9, the J call TRBJ1-2; 8 bases are shared with TRBD1. The clonotype originates from an adult with an advanced solid tumor such as melanoma, head and neck, liver or kidney cancer. Sequenced material: CD4+ or CD8+ T cells sorted from blood, taken in a trial of the OX40 agonist ivuxolimab. The CDR3 spells CASSPRQGKGGYTF. As DNA, the CDR3 is TGTGCCAGCAGCCCCCGACAGGGGAAGGGCGGCTACACCTTC.